This T cell receptor beta chain was captured in a study of CD8 T cells in ankylosing spondylitis. As for this clonotype: The antigen remains unidentified.

Study-level findings and limits: A motif of fewer than ten highly homologous TCR beta variants was seen as apparently characteristic of ankylosing spondylitis blood.

TCRdb redid the calling of the 5' RACE reads with MiXCR, one entry per CDR3 protein. The sample carries about 500,000 distinct CDR3 sequences, over 9.5% recorded once. Germline V gives CDR1 MNHEY, CDR2 SMNVEV (reference sequence). CDR3 length: 15 amino acids. The junction had 4 bases not matched to a gene; V was cut back by 6 bases and J by 3 bases. This clonotype originated in a male donor with ankylosing spondylitis. V usage is TRBV27 and J usage is TRBJ2-1; 11 bases agree with TRBD2. Sequencing was done on a sample of blood, either unsorted or a sorted T cell fraction (not recorded which). Here the CDR3 reads CASRFSGRVYNEQFF. The DNA for the CDR3 is TGTGCCAGCAGATTTAGCGGGAGGGTCTACAATGAGCAGTTCTTC.